Ten or more counts support the clone carrying this TCR beta chain. Sequenced by immunoSEQ multiplex PCR; TCRdb stores in-frame clones only, minus some. This sample has just over 300,000 clones; about nine tenths occur once, and the top ten carry approximately 2%. This specimen comes from a study of blood T cell repertoires in COVID-19. CDR1 and CDR2 (germline): SGHVS, FNYEAQ. J gave up 6 bases and V 0 bases, and 7 bases lay outside the gene matches. The CDR3 extends over 17 amino acids. Sequenced sample: peripheral blood. V and J are TRBV7-6 and TRBJ2-3; 12 bases are shared with TRBD2. The TCR originated in a man younger than 35 with active or convalescent COVID-19. The CDR3 spells CASSLAKTSGSWDTQYF. In DNA form, the CDR3 reads TGTGCCAGCAGCTTAGCCAAGACTAGCGGGAGTTGGGATACGCAGTATTTT. The full variable domain, its missing parts supplied by reference TRBV7-6 and TRBJ2-3, is GAGVSQSPRYKVTKRGQDVALRCDPISGHVSLYWYRQALGQGPEFLTYFNYEAQQDKSGLPNDRFSAERPEGSISTLTIQRTEQRDSAMYRCASSLAKTSGSWDTQYFGPGTRLTVL.